This TCR beta chain was documented in a study of radiation and T cells in renal cell carcinoma. Study-wide findings and caveats: Top tumor clonotypes rose in blood 2 weeks post-radiation, then contracted.

Details on this clone: Its specificity is unknown.

Specified time point: blood 4 weeks post-SBRT, at nephrectomy. Described treatment: 15 Gy SBRT to primary tumor, nephrectomy 4 weeks later. Clones were read by immunoSEQ multiplex PCR, and TCRdb kept only the in-frame ones, dropping some. Of fewer than 200,000 clones listed, 88% were seen once; the top ten hold about 11%. Sample: blood, taken from a patient whose treatment included radiotherapy and nephrectomy. The receptor was derived from a woman aged 50 to 60 with renal cell carcinoma.

Written as DNA, the CDR3 is TGTGCCAGCAGCTTACAAGGGACTAGCGGGGGGGAAATGTACGAGCAGTACTTC. Its protein is CASSLQGTSGGEMYEQYF. The chain links TRBV7-2 to TRBJ2-7, with 16 bases matching TRBD2. The V segment lost 2 bases and the J segment 4 bases; nucleotides outside the gene matches: 8. Germline loops: CDR1 SGHTA, CDR2 FQGNSA. This CDR3 has 18 residues. The whole variable domain, filled in from reference TRBV7-2 and TRBJ2-7, reads GAGVSQSPSNKVTEKGKDVELRCDPISGHTALYWYRQSLGQGLEFLIYFQGNSAPDKSGLPSDRFSAERTGGSVSTLTIQRTQQEDSAVYLCASSLQGTSGGEMYEQYFGPGTRLTVT.